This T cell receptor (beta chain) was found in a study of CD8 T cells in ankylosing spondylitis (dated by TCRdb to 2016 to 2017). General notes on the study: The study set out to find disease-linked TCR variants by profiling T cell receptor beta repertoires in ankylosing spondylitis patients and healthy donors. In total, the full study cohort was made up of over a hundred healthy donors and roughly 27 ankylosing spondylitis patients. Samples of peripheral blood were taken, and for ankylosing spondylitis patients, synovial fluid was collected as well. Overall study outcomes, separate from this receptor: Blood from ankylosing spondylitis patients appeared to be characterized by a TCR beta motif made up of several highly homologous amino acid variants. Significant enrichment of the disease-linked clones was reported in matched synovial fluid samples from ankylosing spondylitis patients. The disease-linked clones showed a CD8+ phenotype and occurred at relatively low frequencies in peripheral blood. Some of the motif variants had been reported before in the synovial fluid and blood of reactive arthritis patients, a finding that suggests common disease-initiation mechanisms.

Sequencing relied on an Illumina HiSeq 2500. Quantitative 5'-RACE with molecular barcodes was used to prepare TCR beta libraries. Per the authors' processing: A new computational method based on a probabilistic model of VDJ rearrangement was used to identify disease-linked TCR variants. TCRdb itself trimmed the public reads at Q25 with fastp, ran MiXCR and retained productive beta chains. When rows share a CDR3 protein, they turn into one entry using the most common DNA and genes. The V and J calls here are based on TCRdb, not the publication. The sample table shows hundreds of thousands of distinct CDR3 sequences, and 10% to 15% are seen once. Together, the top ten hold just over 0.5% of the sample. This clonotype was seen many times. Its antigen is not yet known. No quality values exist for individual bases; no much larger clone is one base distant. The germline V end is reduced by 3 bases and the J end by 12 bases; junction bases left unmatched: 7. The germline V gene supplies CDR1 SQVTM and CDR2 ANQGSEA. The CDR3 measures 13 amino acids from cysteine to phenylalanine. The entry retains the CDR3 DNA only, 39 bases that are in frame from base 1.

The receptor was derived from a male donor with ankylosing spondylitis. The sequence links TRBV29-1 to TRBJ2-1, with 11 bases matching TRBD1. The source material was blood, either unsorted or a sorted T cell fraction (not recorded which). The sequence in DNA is TGCAGCGTTGAGGATAGGACAGGGGGCGGGCAGTTCTTC. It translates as CSVEDRTGGGQFF.